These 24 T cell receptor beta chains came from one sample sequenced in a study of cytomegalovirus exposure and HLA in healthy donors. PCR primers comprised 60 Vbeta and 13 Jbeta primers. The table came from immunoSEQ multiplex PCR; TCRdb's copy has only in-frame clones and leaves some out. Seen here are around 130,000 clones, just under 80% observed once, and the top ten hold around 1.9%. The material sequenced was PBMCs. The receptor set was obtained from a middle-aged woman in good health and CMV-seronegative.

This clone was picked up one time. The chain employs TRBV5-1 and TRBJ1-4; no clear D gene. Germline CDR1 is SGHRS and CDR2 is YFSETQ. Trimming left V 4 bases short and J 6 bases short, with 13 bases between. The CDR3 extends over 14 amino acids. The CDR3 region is CASSLGTADEKLFF. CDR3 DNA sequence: TGCGCCAGCAGCCTCGGTACAGCAGATGAAAAACTGTTTTTT.

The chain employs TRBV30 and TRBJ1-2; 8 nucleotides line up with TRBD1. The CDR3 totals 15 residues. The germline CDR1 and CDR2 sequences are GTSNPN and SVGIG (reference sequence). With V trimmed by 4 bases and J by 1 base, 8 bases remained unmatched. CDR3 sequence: CAWTPAGGLNYGYTF. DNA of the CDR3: TGTGCCTGGACCCCGGCAGGGGGCCTTAACTATGGCTACACCTTC.

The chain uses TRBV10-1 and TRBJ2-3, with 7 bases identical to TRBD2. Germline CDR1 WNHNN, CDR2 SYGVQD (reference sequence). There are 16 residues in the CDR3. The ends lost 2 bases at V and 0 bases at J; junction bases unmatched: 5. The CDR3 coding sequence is TGCGCCAGCAGTGAGAGGGCTAGCGGAAGCACAGATACGCAGTATTTT. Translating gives CASSERASGSTDTQYF.

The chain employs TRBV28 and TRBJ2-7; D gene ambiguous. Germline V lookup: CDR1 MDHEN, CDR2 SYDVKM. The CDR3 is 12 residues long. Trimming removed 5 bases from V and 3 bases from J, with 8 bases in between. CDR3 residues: CASSLDHYEQYF. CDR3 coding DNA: TGTGCCAGCAGTCTAGACCACTACGAGCAGTACTTC.

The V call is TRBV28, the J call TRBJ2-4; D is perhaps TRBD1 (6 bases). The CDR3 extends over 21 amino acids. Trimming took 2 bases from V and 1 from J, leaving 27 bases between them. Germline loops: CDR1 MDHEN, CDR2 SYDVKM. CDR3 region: CASSLRGQPNFPLPAKNIQYF. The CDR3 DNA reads TGTGCCAGCAGTTTAAGAGGACAGCCAAACTTCCCGTTGCCGGCCAAAAACATTCAGTACTTC.

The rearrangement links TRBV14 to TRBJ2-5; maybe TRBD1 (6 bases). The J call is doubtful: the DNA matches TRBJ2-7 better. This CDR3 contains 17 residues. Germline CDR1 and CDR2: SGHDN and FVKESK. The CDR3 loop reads CASSPSKRILQGYEQYF. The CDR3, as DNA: TGTGCCAGCAGCCCCTCCAAGCGGATTTTACAGGGTTACGAGCAGTACTTC.

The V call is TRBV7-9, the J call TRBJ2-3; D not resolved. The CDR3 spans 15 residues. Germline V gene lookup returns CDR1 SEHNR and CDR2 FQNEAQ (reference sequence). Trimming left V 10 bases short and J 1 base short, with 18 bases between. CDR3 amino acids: CAIKAQAYRTDTQYF. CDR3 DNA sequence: TGTGCCATTAAGGCGCAGGCTTATCGCACAGATACGCAGTATTTT.

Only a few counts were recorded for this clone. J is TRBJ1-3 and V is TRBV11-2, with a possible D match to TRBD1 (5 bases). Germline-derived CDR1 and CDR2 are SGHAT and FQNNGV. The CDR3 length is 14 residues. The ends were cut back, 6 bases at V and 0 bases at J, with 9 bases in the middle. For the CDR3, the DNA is TGTGCCAGCAGACCAGGGTTCTCTGGAAACACCATATATTTT. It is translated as CASRPGFSGNTIYF.

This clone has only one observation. CDR3 sequence (DNA): TGTGCCAGCAGCTACGCGGGGGGCTTGGCTGAAGCTTTCTTT. Amino acid sequence: CASSYAGGLAEAFF. The rearrangement joins TRBV7-8 to TRBJ1-1; D perhaps matches TRBD1 (6 bases). The CDR3 spans 14 residues. Germline CDR1 and CDR2: SGHVS and FQNEAQ. V was cut by 4 bases and J by 6 bases, with 15 bases left in between.

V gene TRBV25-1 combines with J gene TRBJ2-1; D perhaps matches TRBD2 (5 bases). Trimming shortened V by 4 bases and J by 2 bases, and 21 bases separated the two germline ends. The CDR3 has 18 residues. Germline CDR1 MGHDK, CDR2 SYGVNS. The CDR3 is CASSGASGLGRPYNEQFF. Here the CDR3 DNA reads TGTGCCAGCAGTGGGGCAAGTGGACTGGGAAGGCCCTACAATGAGCAGTTCTTC.

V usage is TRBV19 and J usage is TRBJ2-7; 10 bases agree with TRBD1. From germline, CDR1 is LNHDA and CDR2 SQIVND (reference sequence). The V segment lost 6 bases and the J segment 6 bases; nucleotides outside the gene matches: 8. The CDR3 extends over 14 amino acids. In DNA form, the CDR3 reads TGTGCCAGTAGGCGGGGACAGGGGTTAGGCGAGCAGTACTTC. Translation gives CASRRGQGLGEQYF.

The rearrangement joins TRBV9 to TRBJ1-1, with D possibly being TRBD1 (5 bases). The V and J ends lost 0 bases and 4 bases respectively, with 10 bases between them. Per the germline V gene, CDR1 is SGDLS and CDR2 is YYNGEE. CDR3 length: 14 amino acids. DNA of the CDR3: TGTGCCAGCAGCGTAGCGGGGGGGAGCACTGAAGCTTTCTTT. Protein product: CASSVAGGSTEAFF.

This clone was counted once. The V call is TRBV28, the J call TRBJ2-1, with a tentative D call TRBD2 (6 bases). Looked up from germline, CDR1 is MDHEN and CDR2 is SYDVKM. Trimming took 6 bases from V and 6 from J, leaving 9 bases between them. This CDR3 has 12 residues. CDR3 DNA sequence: TGTGCCAGCAGCACTAGCATCAATGAGCAGTTCTTC. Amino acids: CASSTSINEQFF.

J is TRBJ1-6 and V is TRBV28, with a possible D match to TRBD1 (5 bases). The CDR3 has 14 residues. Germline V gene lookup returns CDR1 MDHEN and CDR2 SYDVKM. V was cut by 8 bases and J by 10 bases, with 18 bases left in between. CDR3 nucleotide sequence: TGTGCCAGCCACTCGACGGCCGCAGGGTCACCCCTCCACTTT. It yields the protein CASHSTAAGSPLHF.

CDR3 DNA sequence: TGTGCCAGCAGCTTGACAGGGCAATCTGTTAGTGAGCAGTTCTTC. This translates into CASSLTGQSVSEQFF. The chain links TRBV11-2 to TRBJ2-1; 7 bases fit TRBD1. Germline V gives CDR1 SGHAT, CDR2 FQNNGV. The junction had 11 bases not matched to a gene; V was cut back by 3 bases and J by 9 bases. The CDR3 is 15 residues long.

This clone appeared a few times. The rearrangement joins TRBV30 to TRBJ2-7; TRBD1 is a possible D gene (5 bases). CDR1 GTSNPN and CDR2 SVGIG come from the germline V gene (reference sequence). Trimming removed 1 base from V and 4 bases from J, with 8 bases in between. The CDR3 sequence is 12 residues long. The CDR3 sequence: CAWSDQGYEQYF. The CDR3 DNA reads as TGTGCCTGGAGTGACCAGGGTTACGAGCAGTACTTC.

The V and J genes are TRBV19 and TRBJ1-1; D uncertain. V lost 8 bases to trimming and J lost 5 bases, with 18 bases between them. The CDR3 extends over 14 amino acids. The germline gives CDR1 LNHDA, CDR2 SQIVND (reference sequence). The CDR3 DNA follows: TGTGCCAGTGGGAGACAAGGTGGGTTTACTGAAGCTTTCTTT. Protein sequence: CASGRQGGFTEAFF.

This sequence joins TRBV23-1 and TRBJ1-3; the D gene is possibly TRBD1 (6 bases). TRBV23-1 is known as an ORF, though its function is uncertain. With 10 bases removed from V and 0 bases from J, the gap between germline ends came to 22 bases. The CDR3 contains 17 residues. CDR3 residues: CATEGGTGLSSGNTIYF. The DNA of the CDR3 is TGCGCCACCGAAGGGGGTACAGGTCTTAGCTCTGGAAACACCATATATTTT.

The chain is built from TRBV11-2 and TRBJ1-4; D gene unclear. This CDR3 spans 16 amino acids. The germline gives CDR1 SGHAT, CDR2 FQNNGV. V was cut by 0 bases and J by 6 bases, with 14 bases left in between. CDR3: CASSLDYPGLDEKLFF. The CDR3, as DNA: TGTGCCAGCAGCTTAGATTATCCGGGTCTAGATGAAAAACTGTTTTTT.

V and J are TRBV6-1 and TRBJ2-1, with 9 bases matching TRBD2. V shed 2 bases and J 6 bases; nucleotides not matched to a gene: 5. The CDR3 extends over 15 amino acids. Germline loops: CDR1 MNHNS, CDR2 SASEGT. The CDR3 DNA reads TGTGCCAGCAGTGAAACGGCGGGAGGGGTCAATGAGCAGTTCTTC. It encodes CASSETAGGVNEQFF.

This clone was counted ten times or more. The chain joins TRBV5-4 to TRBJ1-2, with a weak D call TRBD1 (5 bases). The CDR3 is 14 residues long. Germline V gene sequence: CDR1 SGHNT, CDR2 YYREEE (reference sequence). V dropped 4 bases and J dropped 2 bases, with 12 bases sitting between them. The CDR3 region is CASSHTDTNYGYTF. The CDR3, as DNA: TGTGCCAGCAGCCACACGGACACCAACTATGGCTACACCTTC.

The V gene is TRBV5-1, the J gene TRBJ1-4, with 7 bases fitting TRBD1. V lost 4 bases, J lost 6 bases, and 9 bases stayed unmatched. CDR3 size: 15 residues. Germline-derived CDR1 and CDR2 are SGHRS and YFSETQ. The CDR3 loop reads CASSETGIRDEKLFF. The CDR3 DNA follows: TGCGCCAGCAGCGAGACAGGGATTCGGGATGAAAAACTGTTTTTT.

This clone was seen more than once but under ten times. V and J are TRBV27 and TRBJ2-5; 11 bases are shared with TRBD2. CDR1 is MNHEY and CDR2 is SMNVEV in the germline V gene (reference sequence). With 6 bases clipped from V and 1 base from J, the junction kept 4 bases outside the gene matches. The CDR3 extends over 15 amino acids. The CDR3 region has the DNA TGTGCCAGCAGGCCTAGCGGGGGGTCCCAAGAGACCCAGTACTTC. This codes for CASRPSGGSQETQYF.

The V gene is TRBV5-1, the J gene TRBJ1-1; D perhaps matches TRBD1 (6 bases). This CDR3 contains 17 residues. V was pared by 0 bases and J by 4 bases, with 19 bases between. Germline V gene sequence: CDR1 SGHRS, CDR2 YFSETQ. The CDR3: CASSLVRGADAVTEAFF. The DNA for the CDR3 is TGCGCCAGCAGCTTGGTACGGGGGGCGGACGCGGTCACTGAAGCTTTCTTT.